The 25 T cell receptor beta chains in this list originate from one sample, sequenced in a study of blood T cell repertoires in COVID-19. Repertoires were generated with immunoSEQ multiplex PCR, while TCRdb's copy carries only in-frame clones and drops some. The table shows some 700,000 clones, with 70% to 90% occurring only once. Input material: peripheral blood. The receptors shown here come from a woman aged 18-29 years with acute or convalescent COVID-19.

This clone showed up just a few times. This chain uses TRBV2 with TRBJ1-1; D unclear. Between the trimmed V and J ends, which lost 7 bases and 0 bases, there was a span of 12 bases. The CDR3 is 14 residues long. The V gene's germline CDR1 is SNHLY and CDR2 FYNNEI. The CDR3 spells CASTEHPLNTEAFF. The DNA for the CDR3 is TGTGCCAGCACGGAGCACCCCTTGAACACTGAAGCTTTCTTT.

The chain is built from TRBV10-3 and TRBJ1-6; a weak D match, TRBD1 (5 bases). The CDR3 is made up of 14 amino acids. V was cut by 0 bases and J by 10 bases, with 10 bases left in between. The germline CDR1 and CDR2 sequences are ENHRY and SYGVKD. CDR3 DNA: TGTGCCATCAGTGAGTCGGGGCCAACCTCACCCCTCCACTTT. Its translation: CAISESGPTSPLHF.

The chain links TRBV9 to TRBJ1-3; the D gene is possibly TRBD1 (5 bases). The germline gives CDR1 SGDLS, CDR2 YYNGEE. V gave up 1 base and J gave up 0 bases, with 11 bases separating them. The CDR3 spans 16 residues. The CDR3 here is CASSVTSGFSGNTIYF. The CDR3 DNA follows: TGTGCCAGCAGCGTAACCTCAGGGTTCTCTGGAAACACCATATATTTT.

This clone has just a few counts. The chain is built from TRBV6-4 and TRBJ2-1; 8 bases are shared with TRBD1. CDR3 length: 15 amino acids. With V trimmed by 2 bases and J by 6 bases, 6 bases remained unmatched. Germline CDR1 MRHNA, CDR2 SNTAGT. The CDR3 bases are TGTGCCAGCAGTGACAACGGACAGGGCGGCAATGAGCAGTTCTTC. Translating it yields CASSDNGQGGNEQFF.

The chain employs TRBV12-5 and TRBJ1-3; 10 bases fit TRBD1. The CDR3 runs to 13 residues. Trimming cost V 5 bases and J 6 bases; bases outside gene matches: 1. Germline V lookup: CDR1 LGHNT, CDR2 FRNRAP. The CDR3 here is CASGRQGANTIYF. DNA for the CDR3: TGTGCTAGTGGTCGACAGGGGGCAAACACCATATATTTT. Drawing the rest from reference TRBV12-5 and TRBJ1-3, the complete variable domain is DARVTQTPRHKVTEMGQEVTMRCQPILGHNTVFWYRQTMMQGLELLAYFRNRAPLDDSGMPKDRFSAEMPDATLATLKIQPSEPRDSAVYFCASGRQGANTIYFGEGSWLTVV.

The V call is TRBV5-6, the J call TRBJ1-2; D is undetermined. Trimming removed 0 bases at V and 2 bases at J, with 14 bases between. Germline V gene data show CDR1 as SGHDT and CDR2 as YYEEEE. CDR3 length: 16 residues. The CDR3 protein is CASSLGGPQPNYGYTF. The CDR3 nucleotides are TGTGCCAGCAGCTTGGGCGGGCCCCAACCAAACTATGGCTACACCTTC.

The chain links TRBV7-9 to TRBJ2-7; TRBD1 matches 7 bases. Germline CDR1 SEHNR, CDR2 FQNEAQ (reference sequence). The CDR3 runs to 15 residues. J lost 0 bases, V lost 0 bases, and 2 bases had no gene match. CDR3 nucleotide sequence: TGTGCCAGCAGCTTAGCCGGGACAGCCTCCTACGAGCAGTACTTC. Its translation is CASSLAGTASYEQYF.

The rearrangement joins TRBV30 to TRBJ1-4, with D unresolved. V was shortened by 1 base and J by 8 bases, with 11 bases between the two germline ends. CDR1 is GTSNPN, CDR2 SVGIG, per germline (reference sequence). There are 13 residues in the CDR3. CDR3 bases: TGTGCCTGGAGTGGGCGGGGTTACGAAAAACTGTTTTTT. Residues: CAWSGRGYEKLFF.

The chain is built from TRBV13 and TRBJ2-3; 8 bases fit TRBD2. Trimming removed 3 bases from V and 5 bases from J; junction bases left unmatched: 4. CDR1 and CDR2 from the germline V gene are PRHDT and FYEKMQ (reference sequence). The length of the CDR3 is 14 residues. CDR3 region: CASSFGGAEDTQYF. The CDR3 DNA reads TGTGCCAGCAGCTTCGGGGGGGCCGAAGATACGCAGTATTTT.

The chain is built from TRBV6-5 and TRBJ2-3; 9 nucleotides match TRBD2. The CDR3 covers 14 residues. CDR1 is MNHEY, CDR2 SVGAGI, per germline. Germline trimming cut 10 bases from V and 7 bases from J; bases unmatched to any gene: 12. CDR3 loop: CATTGAGGLYTQYF. Here the CDR3 DNA reads TGTGCCACAACCGGAGCGGGGGGCCTTTATACGCAGTATTTT.

The chain has TRBV5-6 and TRBJ1-4, with 7 bases matching TRBD1. This CDR3 has 14 amino acids. Losses at the gene ends were 6 bases for V and 7 bases for J; bases not matched to a gene: 9. Germline V CDR1 and CDR2: SGHDT, YYEEEE. As DNA, the CDR3 is TGTGCCAGCACGCTGAGGGGGCTGAGTGAAAAACTGTTTTTT. Protein sequence: CASTLRGLSEKLFF.

This chain uses TRBV6-2 or TRBV6-3 with TRBJ2-3; tentative D call: TRBD1 (6 bases). The V end was cut by 4 bases, the J end by 5 bases, with 10 bases between. The CDR3 totals 13 residues. CDR1 and CDR2 (germline): MNHEY, SVGEGT. The CDR3 nucleotides read TGTGCCAGCAGTTGGCCAGGGGAAGATACGCAGTATTTT. Its translation is CASSWPGEDTQYF.

The rearrangement uses TRBV5-8 and TRBJ1-5; 9 nucleotides align to TRBD1. This CDR3 spans 18 amino acids. CDR1 is SGHTS, CDR2 YDEGEE, per germline. J was trimmed by 0 bases and V by 4 bases; bases with no gene match: 11. The CDR3 DNA sequence: TGTGCCAGCAGCCGCTACATTAGGGACAGGGATAGCAATCAGCCCCAGCATTTT. It translates to CASSRYIRDRDSNQPQHF.

V usage is TRBV7-9 and J usage is TRBJ1-1, with no clear D. The germline gives CDR1 SEHNR, CDR2 FQNEAQ (reference sequence). The V gene lost 8 bases and the J gene lost 4 bases, with 11 bases spanning the gap. The CDR3 totals 12 residues. The CDR3 loop is CASLRVATEAFF. CDR3 DNA: TGTGCCAGCTTGCGGGTCGCCACTGAAGCTTTCTTT.

J is TRBJ1-3 and V is TRBV11-2, with no clear D. V gave up 0 bases and J gave up 4 bases, with 13 bases separating them. Looked up from germline, CDR1 is SGHAT and CDR2 is FQNNGV. This CDR3 contains 16 residues. In nucleotides, the CDR3 is TGTGCCAGCAGCTTAGACCAGTCGCGGGTGGGAAACACCATATATTTT. Its translation: CASSLDQSRVGNTIYF. Together with reference TRBV11-2 and TRBJ1-3, the CDR3 gives the full variable domain: EAGVAQSPRYKIIEKRQSVAFWCNPISGHATLYWYQQILGQGPKLLIQFQNNGVVDDSQLPKDRFSAERLKGVDSTLKIQPAKLEDSAVYLCASSLDQSRVGNTIYFGEGSWLTVV.

The rearrangement uses TRBV6-5 and TRBJ1-1, with D maybe TRBD1 (6 bases). Per germline, CDR1 MNHEY and CDR2 SVGAGI. V lost 8 bases to trimming and J lost 1 base, with 11 bases between them. The CDR3 contains 13 residues. The CDR3 loop reads CASQGGRNTEAFF. As DNA, the CDR3 is TGTGCCAGCCAAGGGGGACGGAACACTGAAGCTTTCTTT.

V is TRBV5-4 and J is TRBJ2-3; 11 positions match TRBD2. The CDR3 extends over 19 amino acids. CDR1 SGHNT and CDR2 YYREEE come from the germline V gene (reference sequence). J gave up 0 bases and V 4 bases, and 13 bases lay outside the gene matches. CDR3 amino acids: CASSVPLAGVELSTDTQYF. CDR3 DNA sequence: TGTGCCAGCAGCGTCCCACTAGCGGGGGTGGAACTCAGCACAGATACGCAGTATTTT. The variable domain in full, with the rest retrieved from reference TRBV5-4 and TRBJ2-3, is ETGVTQSPTHLIKTRGQQVTLRCSSQSGHNTVSWYQQALGQGPQFIFQYYREEENGRGNFPPRFSGLQFPNYSSELNVNALELDDSALYLCASSVPLAGVELSTDTQYFGPGTRLTVL.

J is TRBJ2-2 and V is TRBV7-3, with 7 bases that match TRBD1. The germline gives CDR1 SGHTA, CDR2 FQGTGA. With V trimmed by 0 bases and J by 7 bases, 14 bases remained unmatched. The CDR3 sequence is 18 residues long. CDR3 bases: TGTGCCAGCAGCTTAACGCGGAATCACAGGGGTTCGAGCGGGGAGCTGTTTTTT. Its protein is CASSLTRNHRGSSGELFF.

The chain combines TRBV30 with TRBJ2-5; 9 nucleotides align to TRBD1. CDR3 length: 15 residues. Germline CDR1 GTSNPN, CDR2 SVGIG (reference sequence). V was pared by 4 bases and J by 4 bases, with 10 bases of the junction left unmatched. For the CDR3, the DNA is TGTGCCTGGACTGACGGACAGGGGAGAAGAGAGACCCAGTACTTC. Its protein product is CAWTDGQGRRETQYF.

The chain links TRBV5-1 to TRBJ1-2; D call uncertain. The germline V gene encodes CDR1 SGHRS and CDR2 YFSETQ. V lost 4 bases to trimming and J lost 4 bases, with 8 bases between them. CDR3 size: 12 residues. This CDR3 reads CASSTESYGYTF. CDR3 nucleotides: TGCGCCAGCAGCACGGAGTCCTATGGCTACACCTTC. Complete variable domain (other parts from reference TRBV5-1 and TRBJ1-2): KAGVTQTPRYLIKTRGQQVTLSCSPISGHRSVSWYQQTPGQGLQFLFEYFSETQRNKGNFPGRFSGRQFSNSRSEMNVSTLELGDSALYLCASSTESYGYTFGSGTRLTVV.

The chain joins TRBV7-9 to TRBJ1-4, with D possibly matching TRBD1 (5 bases). V lost 1 base and J lost 14, with 11 bases in between. The CDR3 covers 12 residues. Germline CDR1 and CDR2: SEHNR and FQNEAQ (reference sequence). The CDR3 region has the DNA TGTGCCAGCAGCTTAGTAACAGGTGGGCTGTTTTTT. Translating it yields CASSLVTGGLFF.

The chain combines TRBV5-1 with TRBJ1-2, with 7 bases that match TRBD1. Germline CDR1 SGHRS, CDR2 YFSETQ. J gave up 8 bases and V 1 base, and 2 bases lay outside the gene matches. The CDR3 sequence is 12 residues long. The CDR3 coding sequence is TGCGCCAGCAGCTTGAGGGGGCTGGGCTACACCTTC. It encodes CASSLRGLGYTF.

In DNA form, the CDR3 reads TGTGCCAGCAGCGAGAAGACTAGCGGGATCTACAATGAGCAGTTCTTC. Its protein is CASSEKTSGIYNEQFF. The chain carries TRBV9 and TRBJ2-1; 11 bases match TRBD2. The J segment lost 3 bases and the V segment lost 3 bases, leaving 5 bases of the junction unmatched. CDR1 and CDR2 from the germline V gene are SGDLS and YYNGEE. The CDR3 has 16 residues.

This chain uses TRBV7-2 with TRBJ2-1; TRBD2 agrees at 7 bases. Germline CDR1 SGHTA, CDR2 FQGNSA. The CDR3 has 14 residues. V lost 2 bases to trimming and J lost 12 bases; unmatched junction nucleotides: 10. Written as DNA, the CDR3 is TGTGCCAGCAGCTTATTGGGGGGTTGGGAGGGGCAGTTCTTC. It specifies CASSLLGGWEGQFF.

This chain links TRBV2 with TRBJ2-1; possibly TRBD1 for D (6 bases). The CDR3 consists of 22 residues. Looked up from germline, CDR1 is SNHLY and CDR2 is FYNNEI. Trimming removed 2 bases from V and 4 bases from J, with 33 bases in between. The CDR3, as DNA: TGTGCCAGCAGTGAAAGGTGGGCGACAGGCCCTGCAGACTACCCGAAGTACAATGAGCAGTTCTTC. Translation gives CASSERWATGPADYPKYNEQFF.